Listed here are 22 T cell receptor beta chains from one sample, sequenced in a study of T-cell reconstitution after alpha-beta-depleted transplantation in children. Unique molecular identifiers were used in preparing the TCRbeta library. Each CDR3 protein gets one entry after TCRdb re-called the PCR reads with MiXCR. The data show about 980,000 distinct CDR3 sequences, with about 29% seen just once and 25% to 35% held by the top ten. The sequenced sample was PBMCs, mostly from graft donor cells, obtained 360 days after TCRalphabeta/CD19-depleted stem cell transplant. Source of these receptors: a boy under three years old who had a stem cell transplant for SCID, so the T cells may come from the graft donor.

This clonotype came up a few times. The gene calls are TRBV4-3 and TRBJ2-1, with D perhaps matching TRBD2 (7 bases). The germline V gene encodes CDR1 LGHNA and CDR2 YSLEER. Trimming pared 1 base from V and 4 bases from J, leaving 14 bases between. The CDR3 covers 16 residues. The CDR3 DNA is TGCGCCAGCAGCCAAGTAGGGGGGGCTGGGTACAATGAGCAGTTCTTC. It yields the protein CASSQVGGAGYNEQFF.

This clonotype was seen a few times. This chain joins TRBV4-2 and TRBJ2-5; possible D gene TRBD2, 5 bases. Germline CDR1 reads LGHNA; CDR2 reads YNFKEQ. The CDR3 loop spans 17 amino acids. Trimming pared 3 bases from V and 0 bases from J, leaving 17 bases between. CDR3 DNA: TGTGCCAGCAGCCATTTTACTTTGCGGGCGGACCAAGAGACCCAGTACTTC. This gives the protein CASSHFTLRADQETQYF.

This chain joins TRBV10-1 and TRBJ2-3, with a possible D match to TRBD1 (5 bases). The germline V gene encodes CDR1 WNHNN and CDR2 SYGVQD (reference sequence). Between the trimmed V and J ends, which lost 0 bases and 3 bases, there was a span of 10 bases. This CDR3 region has 15 residues. CDR3: CASSESRTLTDTQYF. As DNA, the CDR3 is TGCGCCAGCAGTGAGTCGAGGACACTTACAGATACGCAGTATTTT.

This clonotype has more than one count but fewer than ten. The genes are TRBV29-1 and TRBJ1-1, with a weak D call TRBD1 (6 bases). The CDR3 runs 15 residues. Germline assignment: CDR1 SQVTM and CDR2 ANQGSEA. The V end was cut by 3 bases, the J end by 1 base, with 15 bases between. Here the CDR3 DNA reads TGCAGCGTTGATCGGGGGCCCACCGGGAACACTGAAGCTTTCTTT. Encoded protein: CSVDRGPTGNTEAFF.

The chain carries TRBV30 and TRBJ2-5; D unresolved. CDR1 GTSNPN and CDR2 SVGIG come from the germline V gene (reference sequence). V shed 1 base and J shed 5 bases, with 14 bases lying between them. The length of the CDR3 is 14 residues. DNA of the CDR3: TGTGCCTGGAGTGAGAAAGGGTTCCAGGAGACCCAGTACTTC. Translating it yields CAWSEKGFQETQYF.

This clonotype came up a few times. This sequence joins TRBV12-3 or TRBV12-4 and TRBJ2-1, with D tentatively TRBD1 (7 bases). The CDR3 is 15 amino acids. V lost 5 bases to trimming and J lost 6 bases, with 17 bases between them. DNA of the CDR3: TGTGCCAGCAGTCTTGGCGGGACAGCTAGCAATGAGCAGTTCTTC. Its translation: CASSLGGTASNEQFF.

This clonotype was picked up a small number of times. The CDR3 sequence: CASSPLSLAGDYNEQFF. CDR3 DNA: TGCGCCAGCAGCCCCCTCTCCCTAGCGGGTGACTACAATGAGCAGTTCTTC. The chain employs TRBV5-1 and TRBJ2-1, with TRBD2 matching 8 bases. CDR1 is SGHRS, CDR2 YFSETQ, per germline. CDR3 size: 17 residues. V was pared by 4 bases and J by 3 bases, with 12 bases of the junction left unmatched. The full variable domain, with the rest looked up from reference TRBV5-1 and TRBJ2-1, is KAGVTQTPRYLIKTRGQQVTLSCSPISGHRSVSWYQQTPGQGLQFLFEYFSETQRNKGNFPGRFSGRQFSNSRSEMNVSTLELGDSALYLCASSPLSLAGDYNEQFFGPGTRLTVL.

The chain is built from TRBV4-3 and TRBJ2-1; 10 positions agree with TRBD2. CDR3 length: 16 residues. J gave up 8 bases and V 0 bases, and 7 bases lay outside the gene matches. Germline values: CDR1 LGHNA, CDR2 YSLEER. The CDR3 protein is CASSQERLAGVYEQFF. In DNA, the CDR3 is TGCGCCAGCAGCCAAGAACGGCTAGCGGGGGTGTATGAGCAGTTCTTC.

The chain carries TRBV10-2 and TRBJ2-7, with 7 nucleotides matching TRBD1. The CDR3 sequence is 15 residues long. The germline CDR1 and CDR2 sequences are WSHSY and SAAADI. V lost 6 bases, J lost 0 bases, and 8 bases stayed unmatched. The CDR3 loop is CASSLQGVFSYEQYF. CDR3 bases: TGCGCCAGCAGCCTTCAGGGGGTTTTCTCCTACGAGCAGTACTTC.

The chain carries TRBV7-2 and TRBJ1-1, with 9 bases identical to TRBD1. The CDR3 totals 14 residues. J lost 4 bases, V lost 5 bases, and 5 bases had no gene match. In germline, CDR1 is SGHTA, CDR2 FQGNSA. The CDR3 loop is CASSTRTGATEAFF. The DNA of the CDR3 is TGTGCCAGCAGCACCAGGACAGGGGCCACTGAAGCTTTCTTT.

This clonotype appeared once. The rearrangement joins TRBV15 to TRBJ2-7; 10 nucleotides align to TRBD1. In germline, CDR1 is LNHNV, CDR2 YYDKDF (reference sequence). The CDR3 consists of 15 residues. J was trimmed by 4 bases and V by 0 bases; bases with no gene match: 3. The CDR3 sequence: CATSREDRGPYEQYF. The CDR3 DNA sequence: TGTGCCACCAGCAGAGAAGACAGGGGGCCTTACGAGCAGTACTTC.

This clonotype was picked up a small number of times. The rearrangement joins TRBV4-2 to TRBJ2-3; D unclear. Germline assignment: CDR1 LGHNA and CDR2 YNFKEQ. The CDR3 length is 14 residues. Trimming took off 3 bases at V and 7 bases at J, with 14 bases between the two ends. CDR3 bases: TGTGCCAGCAGCCAGGAAGCTAGAGCGCATACGCAGTATTTT. Amino acid sequence: CASSQEARAHTQYF.

The rearrangement uses TRBV5-5 and TRBJ2-3, with 7 nucleotides matching TRBD2. The CDR3 runs to 14 residues. CDR1 is SGHKS, CDR2 YYEKEE, per germline (reference sequence). V dropped 4 bases and J dropped 6; count of bases not matched to a gene: 8. The CDR3 is CASSPRGGLDTQYF. CDR3 nucleotides: TGTGCCAGCAGCCCGCGGGGAGGGCTGGATACGCAGTATTTT.

V usage is TRBV27 and J usage is TRBJ1-1; TRBD1 might be the D (5 bases). Germline-derived CDR1 and CDR2 are MNHEY and SMNVEV (reference sequence). V was cut by 5 bases and J by 0 bases, with 13 bases left in between. The CDR3 is made up of 15 amino acids. The chain's CDR3 is CASSPGTLVNTEAFF. CDR3 DNA: TGTGCCAGCAGTCCGGGGACGCTTGTGAACACTGAAGCTTTCTTT.

V and J are TRBV20-1 and TRBJ2-2; D gene unclear. The CDR3 spans 16 residues. From germline, CDR1 is DFQATT and CDR2 SNEGSKA (reference sequence). The V gene lost 0 bases and the J gene lost 0 bases, with 11 bases spanning the gap. The CDR3 nucleotides read TGCAGTGCTAGAGATTTCGGCAGTGCGAACACCGGGGAGCTGTTTTTT. Protein sequence: CSARDFGSANTGELFF.

The genes are TRBV28 and TRBJ1-4, with D tentatively TRBD1 (5 bases). Trimming took 6 bases from V and 4 from J, leaving 12 bases between them. The length of the CDR3 is 14 residues. The germline V gene has CDR1 MDHEN and CDR2 SYDVKM. The CDR3 protein is CASSEGTVNEKLFF. The CDR3 DNA is TGTGCCAGCAGCGAAGGGACCGTTAATGAAAAACTGTTTTTT.

This clonotype was found a few times. The V and J genes are TRBV5-1 and TRBJ2-7; D is perhaps TRBD1 (5 bases). Germline CDR1 reads SGHRS; CDR2 reads YFSETQ. Trimming pared 0 bases from V and 1 base from J, leaving 11 bases between. The CDR3 runs to 15 residues. The CDR3 DNA is TGCGCCAGCAGCTTGGGGACATCTAATTCCTACGAGCAGTACTTC. Its protein product is CASSLGTSNSYEQYF.

This clonotype was detected only a few times. The rearrangement links TRBV29-1 to TRBJ1-3; D gene uncertain. The length of the CDR3 is 13 residues. V lost 5 bases and J 0 bases, leaving 8 bases between the germline ends. The germline CDR1 and CDR2 sequences are SQVTM and ANQGSEA. CDR3 in DNA: TGCAGCGTTCTTCGAAGCTCTGGAAACACCATATATTTT. Protein product: CSVLRSSGNTIYF.

This clonotype was seen only once. The gene calls are TRBV18 and TRBJ2-6, with a possible D match to TRBD1 (6 bases). With 1 base removed from V and 3 bases from J, the gap between germline ends came to 13 bases. In germline, CDR1 is KGHSH, CDR2 LQKENI. This CDR3 is 17 amino acids long. DNA for the CDR3: TGTGCCAGCTCACCACGGGACACCTATGGTGGGGCCAACGTCCTGACTTTC. Translation: CASSPRDTYGGANVLTF.

The rearrangement links TRBV9 to TRBJ2-4; D is unclear. V lost 2 bases and J lost 11, with 14 bases in between. The CDR3 extends over 13 amino acids. Germline-derived CDR1 and CDR2 are SGDLS and YYNGEE. The CDR3, as DNA: TGTGCCAGCAGCGTTAGGATTGGTCAAGTTCAGTACTTC. Translating it yields CASSVRIGQVQYF.

The chain employs TRBV4-1 and TRBJ2-7, with 8 bases lining up with TRBD1. Per germline, CDR1 MGHRA and CDR2 YSYEKL. V trimming: 4 bases; J trimming: 3 bases; junction bases outside the gene matches: 8. The CDR3 has 15 residues. Here the CDR3 reads CASSLGRDRLYEQYF. In DNA form, the CDR3 reads TGCGCCAGCAGCCTCGGCCGGGACAGGCTCTACGAGCAGTACTTC.

The V call is TRBV29-1, the J call TRBJ1-2; a weak D match, TRBD1 (5 bases). The CDR3 is made up of 12 amino acids. The germline CDR1 and CDR2 sequences are SQVTM and ANQGSEA. V lost 6 bases, J lost 4 bases, and 12 bases lay in between. CDR3 bases: TGCAGCGTCTTGGGACGGCCCTATGGCTACACCTTC. This codes for CSVLGRPYGYTF.